Many counts were recorded for the clone carrying this TCR beta chain. TCRbeta library preparation incorporated unique molecular identifiers. TCRdb itself ran the PCR reads through MiXCR, one entry per CDR3 protein. The sample lists some 340,000 distinct CDR3 sequences; about 9.3% were seen once. The CDR3 loop spans 15 amino acids. CDR1 and CDR2 from the germline V gene are MNHEY and SVGEGT. Losses at the gene ends were 5 bases for V and 6 bases for J; bases not matched to a gene: 10. This sample is part of a study of T-cell reconstitution after alpha-beta-depleted transplantation in children. The V and J genes are TRBV6-2 or TRBV6-3 and TRBJ2-1, with TRBD1 identical over 7 bases. The specimen comprised PBMCs from the stem cell graft donor, sampled from the stem cell graft. The sequence derives from a human donor who donated a stem cell graft to a child with acute lymphoblastic leukemia. The CDR3 region is CASSLRNRGANEQFF. The CDR3 DNA sequence: TGTGCCAGCAGTCTTCGGAACAGGGGCGCCAATGAGCAGTTCTTC.